This T cell receptor (beta chain) comes out of a study of lymphopenia after photon versus proton radiotherapy. Findings and caveats of the study: A bigger post-nadir fall in TCR diversity correlated inversely with survival time in deceased patients. Better survival with proton therapy was suggested as possible, not demonstrated. Under photons, naive T cells and diversity fell while effector/memory populations rose.

Trimming shortened V by 3 bases and J by 5 bases, and 3 bases separated the two germline ends. CDR1 MDHEN and CDR2 SYDVKM come from the germline V gene. This CDR3 has 11 residues. Only a few counts were recorded for this clone. Its antigen is unknown. Data came from immunoSEQ multiplex PCR; TCRdb stores just in-frame clones and leaves some out. The table has 39,000 or so clones, more than 85% seen once. This rearrangement joins TRBV28 to TRBJ2-3; D gene uncertain. The clonotype was recovered from a man between 60 and 70 years old with cholangiocarcinoma. Sequenced material: peripheral blood, taken from a patient treated with photon-based radiotherapy. DNA of the CDR3: TGTGCCAGCAGTTTGCTAGATACGCAGTATTTT. Translation: CASSLLDTQYF.